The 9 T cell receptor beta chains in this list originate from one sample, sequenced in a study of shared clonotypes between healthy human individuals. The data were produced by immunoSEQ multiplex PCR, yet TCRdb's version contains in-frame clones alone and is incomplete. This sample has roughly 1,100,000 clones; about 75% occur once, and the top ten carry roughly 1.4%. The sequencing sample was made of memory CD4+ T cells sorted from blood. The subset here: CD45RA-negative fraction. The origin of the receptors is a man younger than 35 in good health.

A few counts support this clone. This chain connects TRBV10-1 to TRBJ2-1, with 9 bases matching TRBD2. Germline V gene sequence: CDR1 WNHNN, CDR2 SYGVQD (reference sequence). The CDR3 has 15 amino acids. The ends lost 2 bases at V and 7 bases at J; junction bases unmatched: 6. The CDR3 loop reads CASSEPGTSRNEQFF. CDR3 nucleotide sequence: TGCGCCAGCAGTGAGCCCGGGACTAGCCGGAATGAGCAGTTCTTC.

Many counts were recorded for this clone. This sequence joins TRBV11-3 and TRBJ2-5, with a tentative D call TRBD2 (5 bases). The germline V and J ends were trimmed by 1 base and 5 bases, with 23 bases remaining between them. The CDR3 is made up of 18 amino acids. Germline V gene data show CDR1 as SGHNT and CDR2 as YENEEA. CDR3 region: CASSLVGPVGRGGETQYF. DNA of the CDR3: TGTGCCAGCAGCTTAGTCGGCCCAGTCGGCAGAGGCGGGGAGACCCAGTACTTC.

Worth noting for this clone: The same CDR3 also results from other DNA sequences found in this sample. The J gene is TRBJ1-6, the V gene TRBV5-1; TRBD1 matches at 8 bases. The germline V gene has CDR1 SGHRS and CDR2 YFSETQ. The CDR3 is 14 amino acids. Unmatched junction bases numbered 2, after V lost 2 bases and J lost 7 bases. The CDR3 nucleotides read TGCGCCAGCAGCTTAGGGACAGGCAATTCACCCCTCCACTTT. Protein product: CASSLGTGNSPLHF.

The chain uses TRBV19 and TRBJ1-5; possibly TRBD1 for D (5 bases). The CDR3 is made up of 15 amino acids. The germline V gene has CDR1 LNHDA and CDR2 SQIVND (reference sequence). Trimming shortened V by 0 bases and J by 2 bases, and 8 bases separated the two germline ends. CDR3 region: CASSIEGGGNQPQHF. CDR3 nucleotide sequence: TGTGCCAGTAGTATAGAGGGGGGGGGCAATCAGCCCCAGCATTTT.

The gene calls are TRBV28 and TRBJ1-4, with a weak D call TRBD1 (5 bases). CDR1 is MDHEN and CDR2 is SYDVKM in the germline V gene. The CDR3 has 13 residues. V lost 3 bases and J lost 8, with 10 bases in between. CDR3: CASSFGGLEKLFF. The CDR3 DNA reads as TGTGCCAGCAGTTTCGGGGGTTTAGAAAAACTGTTTTTT.

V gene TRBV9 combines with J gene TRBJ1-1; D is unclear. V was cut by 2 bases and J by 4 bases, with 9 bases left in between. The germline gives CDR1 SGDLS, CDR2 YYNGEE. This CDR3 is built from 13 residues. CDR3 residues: CASSVSGSTEAFF. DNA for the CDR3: TGTGCCAGCAGCGTTTCGGGGAGCACTGAAGCTTTCTTT.

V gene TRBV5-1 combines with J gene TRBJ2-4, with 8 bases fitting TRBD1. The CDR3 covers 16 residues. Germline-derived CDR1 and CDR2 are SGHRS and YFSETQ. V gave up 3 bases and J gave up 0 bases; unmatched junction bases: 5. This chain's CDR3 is CASSWDRSLAKNIQYF. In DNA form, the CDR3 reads TGCGCCAGCAGCTGGGACAGGTCCCTAGCCAAAAACATTCAGTACTTC.

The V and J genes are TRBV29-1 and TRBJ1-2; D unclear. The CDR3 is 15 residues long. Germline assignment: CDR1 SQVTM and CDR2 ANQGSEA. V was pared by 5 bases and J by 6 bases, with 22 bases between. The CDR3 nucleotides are TGCAGCGTTCTCCCATCAACTAGCAAATCAGATGGCTACACCTTC. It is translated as CSVLPSTSKSDGYTF.

As DNA, the CDR3 is TGTGCCAGCAGTTTGACGAGGAAAATCTCTGGGGCCAACGTCCTGACTTTC. Translating gives CASSLTRKISGANVLTF. The rearrangement uses TRBV28 and TRBJ2-6; D not resolved. The CDR3 is 17 amino acids. The germline gives CDR1 MDHEN, CDR2 SYDVKM. V was trimmed by 3 bases and J by 0 bases, leaving 12 bases between them.